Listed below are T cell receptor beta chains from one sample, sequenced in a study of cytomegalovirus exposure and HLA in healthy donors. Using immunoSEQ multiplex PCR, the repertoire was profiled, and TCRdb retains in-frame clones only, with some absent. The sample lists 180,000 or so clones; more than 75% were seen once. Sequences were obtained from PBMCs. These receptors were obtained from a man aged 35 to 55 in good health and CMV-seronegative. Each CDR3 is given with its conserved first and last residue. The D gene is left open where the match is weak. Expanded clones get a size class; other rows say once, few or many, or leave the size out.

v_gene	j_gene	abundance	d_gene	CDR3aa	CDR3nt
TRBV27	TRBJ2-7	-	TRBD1	CASGQTGFRLEQYF	TGTGCCAGCGGGCAGACAGGGTTTAGGCTAGAGCAGTACTTC
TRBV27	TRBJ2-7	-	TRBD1	CASRGGGTGDYEQYF	TGTGCCAGCAGAGGGGGAGGGACAGGGGATTACGAGCAGTACTTC
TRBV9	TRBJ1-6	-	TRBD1	CASSAGQGSSPLHF	TGTGCCAGCAGCGCGGGACAGGGGAGTTCACCCCTCCACTTT
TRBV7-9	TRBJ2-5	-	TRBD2	CASSLEGTSGRETQYF	TGTGCCAGCAGCTTAGAAGGTACTAGCGGGAGAGAGACCCAGTACTTC
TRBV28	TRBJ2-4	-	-	CATGAGAKNIQYF	TGTGCCACAGGGGCCGGGGCCAAAAACATTCAGTACTTC
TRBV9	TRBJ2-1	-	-	CASSVGSGRGSYNEQFF	TGTGCCAGCAGCGTAGGCTCGGGCAGGGGCTCCTACAATGAGCAGTTCTTC
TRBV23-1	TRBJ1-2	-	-	CASSQFRLRAIYGYTF	TGCGCCAGCAGTCAGTTTAGGCTCAGGGCAATATATGGCTACACCTTC
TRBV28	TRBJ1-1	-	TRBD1	CASSRGQGANTEAFF	TGTGCCAGCAGTAGGGGACAGGGGGCGAACACTGAAGCTTTCTTT
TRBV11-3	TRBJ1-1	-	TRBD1	CASSFSRGRTEAFF	TGTGCCAGCAGCTTTTCCAGGGGGCGCACTGAAGCTTTCTTT
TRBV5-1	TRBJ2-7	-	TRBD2	CASSLFSGGRYEQYF	TGCGCCAGCAGCTTGTTCAGCGGGGGCCGGTACGAGCAGTACTTC
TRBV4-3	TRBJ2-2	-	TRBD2	CASSQDRRGGTNTGELFF	TGCGCCAGCAGCCAAGATCGGCGGGGAGGGACGAACACCGGGGAGCTGTTTTTT
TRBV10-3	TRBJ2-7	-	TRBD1	CAIKGQIYEQYF	TGTGCCATCAAGGGACAGATATACGAGCAGTACTTC
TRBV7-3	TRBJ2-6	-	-	CASSLRGAGANVLTF	TGTGCCAGCAGCTTAAGGGGGGCTGGGGCCAACGTCCTGACTTTC
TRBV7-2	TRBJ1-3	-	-	CASSLGSGNTIYF	TGTGCCAGCAGCTTAGGGAGCGGAAACACCATATATTTT
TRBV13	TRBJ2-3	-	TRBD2	CASSYFPTTSGGDTQYF	TGTGCCAGCAGCTACTTCCCGACTACTAGCGGGGGTGATACGCAGTATTTT
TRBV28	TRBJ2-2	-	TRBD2	CASSVPLGGANTGELFF	TGTGCCAGCAGTGTACCCTTGGGGGGGGCGAACACCGGGGAGCTGTTTTTT
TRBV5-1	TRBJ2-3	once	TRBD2	CASSSSPGLAGAHTQYF	TGCGCCAGCAGCTCTAGTCCGGGACTAGCGGGAGCTCATACGCAGTATTTT
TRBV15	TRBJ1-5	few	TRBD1	CATSASGTGSRRDQPQHF	TGTGCCACCAGCGCCTCCGGGACAGGCTCCCGACGGGATCAGCCCCAGCATTTT
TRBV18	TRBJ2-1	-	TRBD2	CASSLRTSGYNEQFF	TGTGCCAGCTCACTAAGGACTAGCGGATACAATGAGCAGTTCTTC
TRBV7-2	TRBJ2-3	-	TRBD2	CASKISGGPITDTQYF	TGTGCCAGCAAGATCTCGGGGGGGCCCATCACAGATACGCAGTATTTT
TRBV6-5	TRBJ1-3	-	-	CASSDRNSGNTIYF	TGTGCCAGCAGCGACAGGAACTCTGGAAACACCATATATTTT
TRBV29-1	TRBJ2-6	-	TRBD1	CSVSDRGFSGANVLTF	TGCAGCGTTTCGGACAGGGGGTTTTCTGGGGCCAACGTCCTGACTTTC
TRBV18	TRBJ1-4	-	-	CASSPPGRVIEKLFF	TGTGCCAGCTCACCACCGGGCAGGGTAATTGAAAAACTGTTTTTT
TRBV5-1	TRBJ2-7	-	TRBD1	CASGLTGGSYEQYF	TGCGCCAGCGGTTTGACAGGGGGTTCCTACGAGCAGTACTTC
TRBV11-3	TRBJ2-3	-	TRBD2	CASSYPGLDSDTQYF	TGTGCCAGCAGCTACCCGGGACTAGACTCTGATACGCAGTATTTT
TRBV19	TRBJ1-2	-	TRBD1	CASSHLRGDGYTF	TGTGCCAGTAGTCACCTCAGGGGGGATGGCTACACCTTC
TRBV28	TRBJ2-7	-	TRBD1	CASSLSGTGGGEQYF	TGTGCCAGCAGTTTGTCCGGGACAGGGGGCGGGGAGCAGTACTTC
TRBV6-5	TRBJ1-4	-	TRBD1	CASSYGTGTNEKLFF	TGTGCCAGCAGTTACGGGACAGGAACTAATGAAAAACTGTTTTTT
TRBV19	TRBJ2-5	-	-	CASKAGFLETQYF	TGTGCCAGTAAGGCGGGATTCTTAGAGACCCAGTACTTC
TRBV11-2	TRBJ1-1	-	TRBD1	CASSLRQGRGNTEAFF	TGTGCCAGCAGCCTACGACAGGGGAGGGGGAACACTGAAGCTTTCTTT
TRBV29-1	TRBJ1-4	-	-	CSVRTRQVRGEKLFF	TGCAGCGTTCGAACCAGACAGGTTCGGGGTGAAAAACTGTTTTTT
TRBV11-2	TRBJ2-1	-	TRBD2	CASSLTSGGAREQFF	TGTGCCAGCAGCTTAACTAGCGGGGGGGCTCGGGAGCAGTTCTTC
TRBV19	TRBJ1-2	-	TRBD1	CASSLGTGSYGYTF	TGTGCCAGTAGTCTCGGGACAGGGAGCTATGGCTACACCTTC